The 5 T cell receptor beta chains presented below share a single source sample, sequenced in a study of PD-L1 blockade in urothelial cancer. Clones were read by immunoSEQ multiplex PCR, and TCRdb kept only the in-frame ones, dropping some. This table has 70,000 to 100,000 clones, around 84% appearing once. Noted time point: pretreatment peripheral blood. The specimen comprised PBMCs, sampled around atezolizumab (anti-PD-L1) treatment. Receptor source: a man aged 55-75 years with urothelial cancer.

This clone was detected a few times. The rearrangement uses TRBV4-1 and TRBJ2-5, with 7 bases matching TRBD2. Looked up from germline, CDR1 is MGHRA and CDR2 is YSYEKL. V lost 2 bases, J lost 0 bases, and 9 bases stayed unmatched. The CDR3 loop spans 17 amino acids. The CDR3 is CASSQSPGGSYQETQYF. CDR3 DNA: TGCGCCAGCAGCCAATCTCCGGGAGGTTCGTACCAAGAGACCCAGTACTTC.

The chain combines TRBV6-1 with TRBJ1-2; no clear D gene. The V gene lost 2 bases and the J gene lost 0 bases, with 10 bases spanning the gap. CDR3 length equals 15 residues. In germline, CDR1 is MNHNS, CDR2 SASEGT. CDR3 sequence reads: CASSESSRTNYGYTF. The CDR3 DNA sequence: TGTGCCAGCAGTGAAAGCAGCAGGACTAACTATGGCTACACCTTC.

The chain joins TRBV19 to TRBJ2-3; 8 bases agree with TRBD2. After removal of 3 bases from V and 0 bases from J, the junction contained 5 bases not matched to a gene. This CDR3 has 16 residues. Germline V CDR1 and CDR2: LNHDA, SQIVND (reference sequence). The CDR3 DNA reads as TGTGCCAGTAGTATTCGTTCTAGCGGGAGCACAGATACGCAGTATTTT. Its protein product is CASSIRSSGSTDTQYF.

CDR3 region: CASSLQGGRPDTQYF. The CDR3 DNA sequence: TGTGCCAGCAGCCTACAGGGGGGTCGGCCAGATACGCAGTATTTT. The chain couples TRBV7-9 to TRBJ2-3; TRBD1 matches 8 bases. Germline CDR1 reads SEHNR; CDR2 reads FQNEAQ (reference sequence). J lost 4 bases, V lost 5 bases, and 8 bases had no gene match. The CDR3 is 15 amino acids. Full variable domain (rest looked up from reference TRBV7-9 and TRBJ2-3): DTGVSQNPRHKITKRGQNVTFRCDPISEHNRLYWYRQTLGQGPEFLTYFQNEAQLEKSRLLSDRFSAERPKGSFSTLEIQRTEQGDSAMYLCASSLQGGRPDTQYFGPGTRLTVL.

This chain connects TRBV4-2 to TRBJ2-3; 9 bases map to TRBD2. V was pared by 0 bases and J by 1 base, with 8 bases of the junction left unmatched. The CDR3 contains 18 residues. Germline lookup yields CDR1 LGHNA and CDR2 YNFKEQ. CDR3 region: CASSQDPSSGVGTDTQYF. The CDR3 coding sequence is TGTGCCAGCAGCCAAGATCCGTCTAGCGGGGTGGGCACAGATACGCAGTATTTT.